This TCR beta chain emerged from a study of blood T cells in healthy people across ages. J gave up 1 base and V 3 bases, and 2 bases lay outside the gene matches. The CDR3 sequence is 16 residues long. Germline V lookup: CDR1 SNHLY, CDR2 FYNNEI. A second PCR of about 6 to 11 cycles used a sample-barcoded 5' primer and a J-beta primer mix. MiXCR was run by TCRdb on the 5' RACE reads, yielding one entry per CDR3 protein. The table records about 1.5 million distinct CDR3 sequences, approximately 43% of them present only once. This TCR was sampled from a woman in her late teens or twenties in good health. The specimen was blood. The gene calls are TRBV2 and TRBJ2-1; 11 bases fit TRBD2. In DNA form, the CDR3 reads TGTGCCAGCAGTGATAGCGGGGGGGTGTCCTACAATGAGCAGTTCTTC. Its translation is CASSDSGGVSYNEQFF.